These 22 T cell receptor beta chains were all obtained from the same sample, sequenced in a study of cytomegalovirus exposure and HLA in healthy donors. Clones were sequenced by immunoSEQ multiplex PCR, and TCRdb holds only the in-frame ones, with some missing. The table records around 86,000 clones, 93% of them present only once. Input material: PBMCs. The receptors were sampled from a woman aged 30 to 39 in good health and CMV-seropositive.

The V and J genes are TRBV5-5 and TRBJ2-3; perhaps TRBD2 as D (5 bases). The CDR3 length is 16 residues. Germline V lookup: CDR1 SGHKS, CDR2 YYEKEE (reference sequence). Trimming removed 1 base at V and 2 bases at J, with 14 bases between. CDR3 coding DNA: TGTGCCAGCAGCTTGATGAGAAAGGAGGTCACAGATACGCAGTATTTT. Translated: CASSLMRKEVTDTQYF.

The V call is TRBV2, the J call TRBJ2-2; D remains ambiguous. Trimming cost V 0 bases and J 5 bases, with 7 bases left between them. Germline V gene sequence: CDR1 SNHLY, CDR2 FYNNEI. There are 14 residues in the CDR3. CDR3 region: CASSEALRTGELFF. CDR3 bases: TGTGCCAGCAGTGAAGCGCTTCGGACCGGGGAGCTGTTTTTT.

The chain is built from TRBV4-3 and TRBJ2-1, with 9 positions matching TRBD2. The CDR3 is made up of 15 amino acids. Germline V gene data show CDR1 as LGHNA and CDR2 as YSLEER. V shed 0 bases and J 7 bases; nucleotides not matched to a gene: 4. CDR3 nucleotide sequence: TGCGCCAGCAGCCAAGACCTAGCGGGATATAATGAGCAGTTCTTC. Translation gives CASSQDLAGYNEQFF.

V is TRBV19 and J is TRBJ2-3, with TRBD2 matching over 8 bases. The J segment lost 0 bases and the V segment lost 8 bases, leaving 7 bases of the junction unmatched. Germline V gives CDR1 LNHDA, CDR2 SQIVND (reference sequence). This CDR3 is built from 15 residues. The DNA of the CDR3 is TGTGCCAGTTCGAGCGGGAGAGTTAGCACAGATACGCAGTATTTT. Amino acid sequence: CASSSGRVSTDTQYF.

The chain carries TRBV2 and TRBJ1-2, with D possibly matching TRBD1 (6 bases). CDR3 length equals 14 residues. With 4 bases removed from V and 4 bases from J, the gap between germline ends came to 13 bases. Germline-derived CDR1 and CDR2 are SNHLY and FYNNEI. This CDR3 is CASSGEGGGYGYTF. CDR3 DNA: TGTGCCAGCAGTGGTGAAGGGGGGGGCTATGGCTACACCTTC.

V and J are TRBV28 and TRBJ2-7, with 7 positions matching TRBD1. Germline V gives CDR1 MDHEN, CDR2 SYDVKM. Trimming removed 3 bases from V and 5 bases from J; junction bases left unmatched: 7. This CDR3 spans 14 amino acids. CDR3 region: CASSFLQGINEQYF. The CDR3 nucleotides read TGTGCCAGCAGTTTTTTACAGGGGATCAACGAGCAGTACTTC.

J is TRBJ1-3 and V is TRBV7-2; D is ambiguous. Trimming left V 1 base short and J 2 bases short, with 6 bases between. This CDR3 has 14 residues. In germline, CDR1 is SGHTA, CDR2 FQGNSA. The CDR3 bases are TGTGCCAGCAGCTTAGGAGGGACTGGAAACACCATATATTTT. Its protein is CASSLGGTGNTIYF.

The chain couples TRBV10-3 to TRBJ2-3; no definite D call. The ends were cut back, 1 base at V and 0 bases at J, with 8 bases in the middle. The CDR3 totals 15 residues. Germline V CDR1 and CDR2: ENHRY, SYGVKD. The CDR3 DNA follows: TGTGCCATCAGTGAGTTGGCGGCAAGCACAGATACGCAGTATTTT. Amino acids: CAISELAASTDTQYF.

The CDR3 DNA sequence: TGTGCCAGCAAATCCGACAGCTCCTACGAGCAGTACTTC. As protein: CASKSDSSYEQYF. This rearrangement joins TRBV6-5 to TRBJ2-7; D is perhaps TRBD1 (5 bases). V was trimmed by 7 bases and J by 0 bases, leaving 10 bases between them. The CDR3 covers 13 residues. Germline V gene sequence: CDR1 MNHEY, CDR2 SVGAGI.

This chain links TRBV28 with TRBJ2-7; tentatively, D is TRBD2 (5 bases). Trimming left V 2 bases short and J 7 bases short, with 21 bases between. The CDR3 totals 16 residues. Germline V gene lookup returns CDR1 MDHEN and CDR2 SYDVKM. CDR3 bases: TGTGCCAGCAGTTTACTCCGAGCGGAGCTCTCGGGAGAGCAGTACTTC. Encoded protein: CASSLLRAELSGEQYF.

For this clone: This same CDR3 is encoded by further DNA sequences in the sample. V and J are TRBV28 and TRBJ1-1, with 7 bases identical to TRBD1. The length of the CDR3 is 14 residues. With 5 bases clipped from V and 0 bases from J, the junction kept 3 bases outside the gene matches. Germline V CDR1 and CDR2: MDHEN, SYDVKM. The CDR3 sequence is CASSRDRLNTEAFF. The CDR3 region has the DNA TGTGCCAGCAGTCGGGACAGACTGAACACTGAAGCTTTCTTT.

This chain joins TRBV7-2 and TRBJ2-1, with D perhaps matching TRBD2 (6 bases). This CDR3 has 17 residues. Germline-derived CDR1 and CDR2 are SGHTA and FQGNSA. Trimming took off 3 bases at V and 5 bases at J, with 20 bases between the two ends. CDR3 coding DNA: TGTGCCAGCAGCTTTCGCTCGGGGCGGGAAGTCAACAATGAGCAGTTCTTC. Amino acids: CASSFRSGREVNNEQFF.

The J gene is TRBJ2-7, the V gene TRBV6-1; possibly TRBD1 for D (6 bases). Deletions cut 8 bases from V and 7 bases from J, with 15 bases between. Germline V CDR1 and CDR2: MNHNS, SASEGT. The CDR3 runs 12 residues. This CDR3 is CASRSGQKEQYF. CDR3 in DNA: TGTGCCAGCCGATCCGGACAGAAAGAGCAGTACTTC.

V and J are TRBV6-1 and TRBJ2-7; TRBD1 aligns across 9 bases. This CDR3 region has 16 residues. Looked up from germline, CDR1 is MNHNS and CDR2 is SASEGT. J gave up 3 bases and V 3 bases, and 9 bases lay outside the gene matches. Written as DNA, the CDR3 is TGTGCCAGCAGTGATCTCCATAGACAGGGGGACTACGAGCAGTACTTC. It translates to CASSDLHRQGDYEQYF.

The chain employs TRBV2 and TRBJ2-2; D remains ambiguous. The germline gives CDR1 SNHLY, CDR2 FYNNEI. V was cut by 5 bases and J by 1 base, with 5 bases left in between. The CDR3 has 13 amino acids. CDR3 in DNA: TGTGCCAGCAGTCCGGGGAACACCGGGGAGCTGTTTTTT. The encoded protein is CASSPGNTGELFF.

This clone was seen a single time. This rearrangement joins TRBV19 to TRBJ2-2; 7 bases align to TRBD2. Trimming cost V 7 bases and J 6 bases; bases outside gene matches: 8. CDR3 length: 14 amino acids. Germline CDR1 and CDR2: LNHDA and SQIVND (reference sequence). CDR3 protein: CASKVRGGAGELFF. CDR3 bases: TGTGCCAGTAAAGTGAGGGGAGGGGCCGGGGAGCTGTTTTTT.

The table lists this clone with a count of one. CDR3 nucleotide sequence: TGTGCCAGCTCTGCTTTCGGGGAGACCCAGTACTTC. It specifies CASSAFGETQYF. This chain links TRBV27 with TRBJ2-5; the D is unclear. The length of the CDR3 is 12 residues. V was cut by 8 bases and J by 5 bases, with 12 bases left in between. Germline lookup yields CDR1 MNHEY and CDR2 SMNVEV (reference sequence).

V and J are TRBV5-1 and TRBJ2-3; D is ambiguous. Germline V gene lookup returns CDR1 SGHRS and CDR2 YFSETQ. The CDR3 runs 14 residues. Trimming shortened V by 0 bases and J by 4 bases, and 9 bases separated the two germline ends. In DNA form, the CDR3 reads TGCGCCAGCAGCTTGGGCCAGTCCCCAGATACGCAGTATTTT. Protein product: CASSLGQSPDTQYF.

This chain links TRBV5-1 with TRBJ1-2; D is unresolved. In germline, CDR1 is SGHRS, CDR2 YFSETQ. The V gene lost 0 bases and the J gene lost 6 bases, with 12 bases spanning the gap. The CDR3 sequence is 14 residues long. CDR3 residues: CASSLAPGSDGYTF. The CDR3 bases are TGCGCCAGCAGCTTGGCCCCGGGGTCGGATGGCTACACCTTC. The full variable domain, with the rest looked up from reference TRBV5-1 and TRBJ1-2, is KAGVTQTPRYLIKTRGQQVTLSCSPISGHRSVSWYQQTPGQGLQFLFEYFSETQRNKGNFPGRFSGRQFSNSRSEMNVSTLELGDSALYLCASSLAPGSDGYTFGSGTRLTVV.

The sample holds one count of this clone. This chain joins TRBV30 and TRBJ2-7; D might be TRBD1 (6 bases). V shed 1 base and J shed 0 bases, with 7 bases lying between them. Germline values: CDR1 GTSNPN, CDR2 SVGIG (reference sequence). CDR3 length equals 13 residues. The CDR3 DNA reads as TGTGCCTGGAGTGGGGGGCTCTCCTACGAGCAGTACTTC. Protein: CAWSGGLSYEQYF.

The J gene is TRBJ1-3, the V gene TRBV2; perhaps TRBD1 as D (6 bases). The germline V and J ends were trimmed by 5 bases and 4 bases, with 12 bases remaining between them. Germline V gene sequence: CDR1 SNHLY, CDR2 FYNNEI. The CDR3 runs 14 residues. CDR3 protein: CASSYTGSGNTIYF. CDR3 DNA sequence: TGTGCCAGCAGTTACACAGGGTCAGGAAACACCATATATTTT.

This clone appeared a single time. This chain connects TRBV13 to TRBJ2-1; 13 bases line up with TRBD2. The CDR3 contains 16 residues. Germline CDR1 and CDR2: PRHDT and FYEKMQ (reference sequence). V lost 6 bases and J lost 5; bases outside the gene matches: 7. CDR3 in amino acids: CASSLIGTSGDNEQFF. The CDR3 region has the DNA TGTGCCAGCAGTTTAATCGGGACTAGCGGGGACAATGAGCAGTTCTTC.